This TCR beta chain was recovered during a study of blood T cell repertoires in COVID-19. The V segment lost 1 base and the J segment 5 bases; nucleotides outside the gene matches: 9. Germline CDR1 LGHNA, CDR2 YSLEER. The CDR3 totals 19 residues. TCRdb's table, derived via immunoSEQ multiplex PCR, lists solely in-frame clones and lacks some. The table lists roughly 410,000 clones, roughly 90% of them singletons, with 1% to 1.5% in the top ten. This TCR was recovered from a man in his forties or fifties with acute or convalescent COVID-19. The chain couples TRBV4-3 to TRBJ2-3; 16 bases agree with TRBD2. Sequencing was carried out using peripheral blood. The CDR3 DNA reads TGCGCCAGCAGCCAAGTTCTCCCGGGACTAGCGGGGGGGGTAGATACGCAGTATTTT. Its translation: CASSQVLPGLAGGVDTQYF.